This TCR beta chain was recorded in a study of T-cell memory formation after mild COVID-19. V shed 5 bases and J 7 bases; nucleotides not matched to a gene: 8. Germline assignment: CDR1 SEHNR and CDR2 FQNEAQ (reference sequence). The CDR3 is made up of 15 amino acids. Only a few counts were recorded for this clonotype. Its antigen is unknown. Study outcomes and limitations: CM and EM subsets held most contracting CD4+ clones; EMRA held CD8+ ones.

5'RACE primed at constant segments yielded TCR alpha and TCR beta cDNA libraries bearing sample barcodes and UMIs. MiXCR, applied by TCRdb to the 5' RACE reads, yields one record per CDR3 protein. The table lists around 410,000 distinct CDR3 sequences, 20% to 25% of them singletons, with 13% in the top ten. The TCR sequence derives from an adult woman who had mild COVID-19 (a few samples of this study predate the infection). Cell type and time point are not known. The sequenced material came from PBMCs or a T cell subset sorted from them (not recorded which). This chain uses TRBV7-9 with TRBJ1-4; 9 bases match TRBD1. The chain's CDR3 is CASSGGGTGFEKLFF. Here the CDR3 DNA reads TGTGCCAGCAGCGGAGGCGGGACAGGGTTTGAAAAACTGTTTTTT.